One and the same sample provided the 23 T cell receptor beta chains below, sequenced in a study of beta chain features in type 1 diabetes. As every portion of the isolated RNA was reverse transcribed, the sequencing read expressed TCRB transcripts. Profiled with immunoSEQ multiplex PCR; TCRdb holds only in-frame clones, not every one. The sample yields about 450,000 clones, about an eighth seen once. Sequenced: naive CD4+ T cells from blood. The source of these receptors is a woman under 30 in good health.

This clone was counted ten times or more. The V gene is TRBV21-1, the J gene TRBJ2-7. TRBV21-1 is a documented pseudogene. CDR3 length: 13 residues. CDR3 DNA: TGTGCCAGCTCTCTACAGCGAGCCTACGAGCAGTACTTC. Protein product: CASSLQRAYEQYF.

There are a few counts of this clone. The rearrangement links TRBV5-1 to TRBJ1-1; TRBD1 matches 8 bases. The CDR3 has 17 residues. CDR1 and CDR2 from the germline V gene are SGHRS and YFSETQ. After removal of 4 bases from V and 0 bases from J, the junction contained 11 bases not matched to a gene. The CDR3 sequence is CASSIRTGTLMNTEAFF. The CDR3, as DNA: TGCGCCAGCAGCATCCGGACAGGGACCTTAATGAACACTGAAGCTTTCTTT.

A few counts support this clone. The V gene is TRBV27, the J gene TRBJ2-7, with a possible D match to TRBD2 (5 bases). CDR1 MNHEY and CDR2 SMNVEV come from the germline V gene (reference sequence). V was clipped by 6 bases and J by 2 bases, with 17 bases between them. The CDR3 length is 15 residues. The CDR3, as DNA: TGTGCCAGCAGCTCGACACCACTAGTTCCCTACGAGCAGTACGTC. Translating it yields CASSSTPLVPYEQYV.

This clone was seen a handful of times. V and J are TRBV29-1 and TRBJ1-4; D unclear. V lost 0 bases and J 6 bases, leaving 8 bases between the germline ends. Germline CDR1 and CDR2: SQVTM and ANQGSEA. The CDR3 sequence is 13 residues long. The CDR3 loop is CSVEDHQDEKLFF. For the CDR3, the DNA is TGCAGCGTTGAAGACCACCAGGATGAAAAACTGTTTTTT.

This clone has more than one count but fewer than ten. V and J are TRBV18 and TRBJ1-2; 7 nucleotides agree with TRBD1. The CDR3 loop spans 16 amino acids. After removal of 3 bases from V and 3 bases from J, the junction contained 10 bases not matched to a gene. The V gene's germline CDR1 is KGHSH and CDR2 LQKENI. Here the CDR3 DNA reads TGTGCCAGCTCACCTACCGCCGGACAGGCGTACTATGGCTACACCTTC. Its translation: CASSPTAGQAYYGYTF. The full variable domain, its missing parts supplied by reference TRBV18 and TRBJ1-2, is NAGVMQNPRHLVRRRGQEARLRCSPMKGHSHVYWYRQLPEEGLKFMVYLQKENIIDESGMPKERFSAEFPKEGPSILRIQQVVRGDSAAYFCASSPTAGQAYYGYTFGSGTRLTVV.

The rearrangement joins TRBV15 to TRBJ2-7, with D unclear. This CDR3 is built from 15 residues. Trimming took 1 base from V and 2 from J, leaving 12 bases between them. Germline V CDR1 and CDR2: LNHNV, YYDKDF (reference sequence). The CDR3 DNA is TGTGCCACCAGCAGAGGGGCCGAACCTACCTACGAGCAGTACGTC. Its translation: CATSRGAEPTYEQYV.

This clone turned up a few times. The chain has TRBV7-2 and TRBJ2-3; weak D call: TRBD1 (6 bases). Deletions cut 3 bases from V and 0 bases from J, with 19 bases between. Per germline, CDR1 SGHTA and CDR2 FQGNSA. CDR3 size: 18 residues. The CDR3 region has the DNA TGTGCCAGCAGCTTCTTGACAGGCGGTCCTTTAAGCACAGATACGCAGTATTTT. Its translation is CASSFLTGGPLSTDTQYF. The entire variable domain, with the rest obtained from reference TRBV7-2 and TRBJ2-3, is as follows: GAGVSQSPSNKVTEKGKDVELRCDPISGHTALYWYRQSLGQGLEFLIYFQGNSAPDKSGLPSDRFSAERTGGSVSTLTIQRTQQEDSAVYLCASSFLTGGPLSTDTQYFGPGTRLTVL.

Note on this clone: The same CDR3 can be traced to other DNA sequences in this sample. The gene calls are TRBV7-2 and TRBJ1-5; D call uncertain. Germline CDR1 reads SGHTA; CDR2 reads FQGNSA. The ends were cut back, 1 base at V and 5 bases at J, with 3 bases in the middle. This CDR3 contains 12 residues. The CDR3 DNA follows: TGTGCCAGCAGCTTAGGCTATCAGCCCCAGCATTTT. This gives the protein CASSLGYQPQHF.

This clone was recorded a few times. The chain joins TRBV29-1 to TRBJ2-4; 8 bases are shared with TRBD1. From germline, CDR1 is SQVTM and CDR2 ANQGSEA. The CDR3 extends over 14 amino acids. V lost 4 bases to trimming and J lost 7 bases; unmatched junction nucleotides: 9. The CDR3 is CSVAEGQAVNIQYF. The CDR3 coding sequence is TGCAGCGTTGCAGAGGGACAGGCGGTGAACATTCAGTACTTC.

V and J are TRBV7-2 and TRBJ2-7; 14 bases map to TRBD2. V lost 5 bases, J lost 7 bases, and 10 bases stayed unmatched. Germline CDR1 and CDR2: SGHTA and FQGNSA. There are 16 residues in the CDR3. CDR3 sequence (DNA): TGTGCCAGCAGCCCGCAAGGACTAGCGGGAGGCAAAGAGCAGTACTTC. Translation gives CASSPQGLAGGKEQYF. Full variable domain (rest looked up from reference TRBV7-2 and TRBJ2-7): GAGVSQSPSNKVTEKGKDVELRCDPISGHTALYWYRQSLGQGLEFLIYFQGNSAPDKSGLPSDRFSAERTGGSVSTLTIQRTQQEDSAVYLCASSPQGLAGGKEQYFGPGTRLTVT.

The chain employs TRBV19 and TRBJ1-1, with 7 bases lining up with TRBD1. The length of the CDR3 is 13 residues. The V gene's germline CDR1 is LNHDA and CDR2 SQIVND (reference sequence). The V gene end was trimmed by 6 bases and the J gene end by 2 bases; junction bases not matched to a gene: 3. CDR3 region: CASRTGRNTEAFF. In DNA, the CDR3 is TGTGCCAGTAGGACAGGGAGAAACACTGAAGCTTTCTTT.

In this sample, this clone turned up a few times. CDR3 in DNA: TGTGCCAGCAGCCTGACGGATCGGCATGGCTACACCTTC. Translation gives CASSLTDRHGYTF. The chain carries TRBV7-2 and TRBJ1-2; D is ambiguous. The germline V and J ends were trimmed by 5 bases and 6 bases, with 13 bases remaining between them. The CDR3 runs to 13 residues. Germline V CDR1 and CDR2: SGHTA, FQGNSA. The variable domain in full, completed from reference TRBV7-2 and TRBJ1-2, reads GAGVSQSPSNKVTEKGKDVELRCDPISGHTALYWYRQSLGQGLEFLIYFQGNSAPDKSGLPSDRFSAERTGGSVSTLTIQRTQQEDSAVYLCASSLTDRHGYTFGSGTRLTVV.

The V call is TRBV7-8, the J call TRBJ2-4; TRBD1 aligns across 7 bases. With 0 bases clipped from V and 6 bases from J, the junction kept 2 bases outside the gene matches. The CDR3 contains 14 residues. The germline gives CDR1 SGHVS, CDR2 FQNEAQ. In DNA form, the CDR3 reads TGTGCCAGCAGCTTAGCCGGGGACAGAAACATTCAGTACTTC. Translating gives CASSLAGDRNIQYF.

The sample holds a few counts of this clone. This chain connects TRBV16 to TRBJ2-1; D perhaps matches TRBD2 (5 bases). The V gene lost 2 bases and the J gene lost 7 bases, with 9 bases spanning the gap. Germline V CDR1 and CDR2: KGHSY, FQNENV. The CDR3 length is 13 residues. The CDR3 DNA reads TGTGCCAGCAGCCAAGGGAGAGTTAATGAGCAGTTCTTC. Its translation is CASSQGRVNEQFF. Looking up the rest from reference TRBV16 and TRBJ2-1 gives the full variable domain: GEEVAQTPKHLVRGEGQKAKLYCAPIKGHSYVFWYQQVLKNEFKFLISFQNENVFDETGMPKERFSAKCLPNSPCSLEIQATKLEDSAVYFCASSQGRVNEQFFGPGTRLTVL.

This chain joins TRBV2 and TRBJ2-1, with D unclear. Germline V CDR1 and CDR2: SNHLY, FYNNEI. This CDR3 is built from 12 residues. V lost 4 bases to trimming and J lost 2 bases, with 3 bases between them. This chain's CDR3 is CASSAAYNEQFF. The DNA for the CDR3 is TGTGCCAGCAGTGCGGCCTACAATGAGCAGTTCTTC.

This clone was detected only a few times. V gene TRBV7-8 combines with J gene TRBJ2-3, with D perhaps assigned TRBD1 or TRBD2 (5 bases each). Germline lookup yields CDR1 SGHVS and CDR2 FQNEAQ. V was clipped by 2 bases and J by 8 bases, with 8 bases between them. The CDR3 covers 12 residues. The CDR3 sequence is CASSLSGGTQYF. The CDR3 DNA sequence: TGTGCCAGCAGCTTATCTGGGGGTACGCAGTATTTT.

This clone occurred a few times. CDR3 DNA: TGCAGCGTACACTGGGGGAATGAGCAGTTCTTC. This gives the protein CSVHWGNEQFF. This chain uses TRBV29-1 with TRBJ2-1, with D perhaps TRBD1 or TRBD2 (5 bases each). Per the germline V gene, CDR1 is SQVTM and CDR2 is ANQGSEA. V lost 6 bases and J 7 bases, leaving 10 bases between the germline ends. There are 11 residues in the CDR3.

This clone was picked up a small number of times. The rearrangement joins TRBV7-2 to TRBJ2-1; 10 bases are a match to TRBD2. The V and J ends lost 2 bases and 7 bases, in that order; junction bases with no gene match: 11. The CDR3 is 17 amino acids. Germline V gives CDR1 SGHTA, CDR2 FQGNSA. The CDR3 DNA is TGTGCCAGCAGCTTAAGATTAGTACTAGCGGGAAGAAATGAGCAGTTCTTC. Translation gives CASSLRLVLAGRNEQFF.

The CDR3 DNA is TGTGCCAGCAGTTACCCCGCCGGGGAGCAGTACGTC. Its protein product is CASSYPAGEQYV. This chain connects TRBV28 to TRBJ2-7; D gene unclear. Germline V gene lookup returns CDR1 MDHEN and CDR2 SYDVKM. The V and J ends lost 4 bases and 7 bases respectively, with 11 bases between them. The CDR3 spans 12 residues.

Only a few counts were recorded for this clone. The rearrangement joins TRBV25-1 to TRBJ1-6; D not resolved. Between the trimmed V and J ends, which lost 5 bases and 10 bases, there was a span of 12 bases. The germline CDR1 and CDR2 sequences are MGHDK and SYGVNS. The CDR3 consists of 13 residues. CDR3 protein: CASSFGDPSPLHF. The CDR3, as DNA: TGTGCCAGCAGTTTCGGTGACCCCTCACCCCTCCACTTT.

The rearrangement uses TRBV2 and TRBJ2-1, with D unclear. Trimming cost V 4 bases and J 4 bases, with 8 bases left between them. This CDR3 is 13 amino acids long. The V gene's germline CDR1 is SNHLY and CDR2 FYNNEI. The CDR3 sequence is CASSGSLYNEQFF. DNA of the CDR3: TGTGCCAGCAGTGGTAGCCTATACAATGAGCAGTTCTTC.

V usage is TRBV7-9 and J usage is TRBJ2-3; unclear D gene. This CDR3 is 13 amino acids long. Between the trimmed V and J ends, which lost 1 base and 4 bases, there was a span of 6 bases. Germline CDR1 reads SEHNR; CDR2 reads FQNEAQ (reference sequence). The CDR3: CASSLVGPDTQYF. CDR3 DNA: TGTGCCAGCAGCTTAGTCGGGCCAGATACGCAGTATTTT. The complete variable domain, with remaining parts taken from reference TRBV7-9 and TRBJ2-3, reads DTGVSQNPRHKITKRGQNVTFRCDPISEHNRLYWYRQTLGQGPEFLTYFQNEAQLEKSRLLSDRFSAERPKGSFSTLEIQRTEQGDSAMYLCASSLVGPDTQYFGPGTRLTVL.

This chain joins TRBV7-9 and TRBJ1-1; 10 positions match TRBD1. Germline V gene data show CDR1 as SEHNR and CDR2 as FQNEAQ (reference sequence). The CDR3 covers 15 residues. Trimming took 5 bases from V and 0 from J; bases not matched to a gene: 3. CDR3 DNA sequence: TGTGCCAGCAGCCGACAGGGGGCTATGAACACTGAAGCTTTCTTT. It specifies CASSRQGAMNTEAFF.